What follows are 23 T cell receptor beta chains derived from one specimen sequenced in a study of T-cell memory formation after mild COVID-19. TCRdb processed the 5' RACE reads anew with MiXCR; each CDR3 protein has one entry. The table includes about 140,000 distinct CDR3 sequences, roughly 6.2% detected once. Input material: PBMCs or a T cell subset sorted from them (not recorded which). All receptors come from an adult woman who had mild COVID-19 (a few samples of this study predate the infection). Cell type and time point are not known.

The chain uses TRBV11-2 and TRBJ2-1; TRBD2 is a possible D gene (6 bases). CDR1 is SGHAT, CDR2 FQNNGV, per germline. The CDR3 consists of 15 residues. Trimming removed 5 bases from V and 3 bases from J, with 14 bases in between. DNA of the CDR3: TGTGCCAGCAGCCCGACGGGGGATCTCTACAATGAGCAGTTCTTC. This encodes CASSPTGDLYNEQFF.

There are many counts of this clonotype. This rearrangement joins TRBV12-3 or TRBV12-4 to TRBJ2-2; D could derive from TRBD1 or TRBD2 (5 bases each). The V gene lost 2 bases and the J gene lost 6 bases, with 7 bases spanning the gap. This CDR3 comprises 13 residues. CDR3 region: CASSLTGPGELFF. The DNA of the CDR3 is TGTGCCAGCAGTTTAACGGGACCCGGGGAGCTGTTTTTT.

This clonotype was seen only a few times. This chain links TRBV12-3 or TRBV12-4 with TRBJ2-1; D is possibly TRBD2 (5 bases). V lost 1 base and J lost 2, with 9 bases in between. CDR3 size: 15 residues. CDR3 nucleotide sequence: TGTGCCAGCAGTTTAGGTGGGAGCCCCTACAATGAGCAGTTCTTC. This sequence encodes CASSLGGSPYNEQFF.

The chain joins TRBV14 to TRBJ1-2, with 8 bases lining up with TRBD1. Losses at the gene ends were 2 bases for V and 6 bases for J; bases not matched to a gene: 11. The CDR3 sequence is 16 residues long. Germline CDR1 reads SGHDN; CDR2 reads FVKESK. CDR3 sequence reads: CASSQFRSGGYDGYTF. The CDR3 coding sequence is TGTGCCAGCAGCCAATTTCGGTCAGGGGGCTACGATGGCTACACCTTC.

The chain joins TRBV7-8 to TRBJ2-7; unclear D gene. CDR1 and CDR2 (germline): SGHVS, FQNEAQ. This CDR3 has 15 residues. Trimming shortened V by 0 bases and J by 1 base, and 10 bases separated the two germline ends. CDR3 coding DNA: TGTGCCAGCAGCTTAGCCCAAGGCCTGTCCTACGAGCAGTACTTC. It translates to CASSLAQGLSYEQYF.

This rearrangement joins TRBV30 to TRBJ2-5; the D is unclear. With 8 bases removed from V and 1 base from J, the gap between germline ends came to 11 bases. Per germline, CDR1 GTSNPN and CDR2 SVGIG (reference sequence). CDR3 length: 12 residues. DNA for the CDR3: TGTGCCGGGCAGTATGGCCAAGAGACCCAGTACTTC. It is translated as CAGQYGQETQYF.

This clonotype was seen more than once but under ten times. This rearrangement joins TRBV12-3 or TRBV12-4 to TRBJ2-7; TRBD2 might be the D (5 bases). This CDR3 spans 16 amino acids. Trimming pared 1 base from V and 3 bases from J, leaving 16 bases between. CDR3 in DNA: TGTGCCAGCAGTTTAGGGAGGACCCGGTTGGGCTACGAGCAGTACTTC. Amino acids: CASSLGRTRLGYEQYF.

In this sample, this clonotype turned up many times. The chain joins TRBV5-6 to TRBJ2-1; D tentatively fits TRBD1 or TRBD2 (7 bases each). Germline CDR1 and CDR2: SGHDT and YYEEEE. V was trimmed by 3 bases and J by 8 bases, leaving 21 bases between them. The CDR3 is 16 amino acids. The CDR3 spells CASSSIQGRDRYEQFF. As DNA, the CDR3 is TGTGCCAGCAGCTCAATACAGGGGAGGGATCGCTATGAGCAGTTCTTC. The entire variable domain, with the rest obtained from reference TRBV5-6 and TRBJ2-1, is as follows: DAGVTQSPTHLIKTRGQQVTLRCSPKSGHDTVSWYQQALGQGPQFIFQYYEEEERQRGNFPDRFSGHQFPNYSSELNVNALLLGDSALYLCASSSIQGRDRYEQFFGPGTRLTVL.

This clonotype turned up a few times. The chain's CDR3 is CSARDRGRLAGLSSYNEQFF. The CDR3 DNA reads TGCAGTGCTAGAGATCGGGGGAGACTAGCGGGGTTGAGCTCCTACAATGAGCAGTTCTTC. The rearrangement joins TRBV20-1 to TRBJ2-1, with 11 bases matching TRBD2. The CDR3 extends over 20 amino acids. Losses at the gene ends were 0 bases for V and 0 bases for J; bases not matched to a gene: 13. Germline V CDR1 and CDR2: DFQATT, SNEGSKA (reference sequence).

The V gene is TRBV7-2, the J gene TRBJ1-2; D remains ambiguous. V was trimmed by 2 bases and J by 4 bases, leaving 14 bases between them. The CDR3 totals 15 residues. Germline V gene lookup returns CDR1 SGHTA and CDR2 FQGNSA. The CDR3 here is CASSLYPGTRYGYTF. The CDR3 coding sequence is TGTGCCAGCAGCTTATACCCGGGAACGCGCTATGGCTACACCTTC.

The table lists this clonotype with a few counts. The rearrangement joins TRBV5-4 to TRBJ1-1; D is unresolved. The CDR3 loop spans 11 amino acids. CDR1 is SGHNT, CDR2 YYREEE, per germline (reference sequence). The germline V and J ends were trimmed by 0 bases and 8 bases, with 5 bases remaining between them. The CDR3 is CASSLGSEAFF. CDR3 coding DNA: TGTGCCAGCAGCTTGGGGAGCGAAGCTTTCTTT.

In nucleotides, the CDR3 is TGTGCCAGCAGCTTCTCACAGGGGAGTACTGAAGCTTTCTTT. Translation gives CASSFSQGSTEAFF. The rearrangement uses TRBV7-9 and TRBJ1-1; 7 bases are shared with TRBD1. CDR1 and CDR2 from the germline V gene are SEHNR and FQNEAQ (reference sequence). CDR3 length equals 14 residues. The V segment lost 3 bases and the J segment 5 bases; nucleotides outside the gene matches: 6.

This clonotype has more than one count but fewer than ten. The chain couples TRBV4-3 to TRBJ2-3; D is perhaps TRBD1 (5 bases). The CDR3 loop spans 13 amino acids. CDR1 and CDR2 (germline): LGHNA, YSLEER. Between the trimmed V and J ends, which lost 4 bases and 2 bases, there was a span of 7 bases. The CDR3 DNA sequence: TGCGCCAGCAGCCTAGGGGCCACAGATACGCAGTATTTT. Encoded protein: CASSLGATDTQYF.

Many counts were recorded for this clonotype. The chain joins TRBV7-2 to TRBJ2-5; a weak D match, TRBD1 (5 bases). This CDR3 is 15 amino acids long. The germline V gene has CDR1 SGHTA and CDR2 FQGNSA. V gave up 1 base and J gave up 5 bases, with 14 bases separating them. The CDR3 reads CASSLEGRVGETQYF. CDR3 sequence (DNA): TGTGCCAGCAGCTTAGAGGGCAGGGTTGGGGAGACCCAGTACTTC.

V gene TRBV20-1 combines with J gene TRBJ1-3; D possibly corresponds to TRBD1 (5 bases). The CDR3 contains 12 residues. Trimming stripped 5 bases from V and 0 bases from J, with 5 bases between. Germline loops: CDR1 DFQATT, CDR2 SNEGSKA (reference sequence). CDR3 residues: CSAGHSGNTIYF. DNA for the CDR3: TGCAGTGCTGGACACTCTGGAAACACCATATATTTT.

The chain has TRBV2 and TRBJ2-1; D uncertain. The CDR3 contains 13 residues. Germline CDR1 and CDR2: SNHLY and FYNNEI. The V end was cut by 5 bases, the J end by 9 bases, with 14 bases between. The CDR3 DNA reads TGTGCCAGCAGTACGGAAGCCAGTGGTGAGCAGTTCTTC. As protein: CASSTEASGEQFF.

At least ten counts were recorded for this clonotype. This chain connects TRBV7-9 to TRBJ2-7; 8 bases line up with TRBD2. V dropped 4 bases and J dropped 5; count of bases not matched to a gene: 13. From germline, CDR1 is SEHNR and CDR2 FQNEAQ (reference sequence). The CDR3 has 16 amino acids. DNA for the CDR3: TGTGCCAGCAGCTCCCCTTCAGCGGGAGATATGAACGAGCAGTACTTC. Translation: CASSSPSAGDMNEQYF.

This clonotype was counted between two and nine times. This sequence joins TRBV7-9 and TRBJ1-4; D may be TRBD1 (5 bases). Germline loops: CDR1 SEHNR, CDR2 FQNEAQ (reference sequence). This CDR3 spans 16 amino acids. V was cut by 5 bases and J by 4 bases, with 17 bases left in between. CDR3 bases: TGTGCCAGCAGCCCCCGGGGCGCAGGTTATAATGAAAAACTGTTTTTT. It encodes CASSPRGAGYNEKLFF.

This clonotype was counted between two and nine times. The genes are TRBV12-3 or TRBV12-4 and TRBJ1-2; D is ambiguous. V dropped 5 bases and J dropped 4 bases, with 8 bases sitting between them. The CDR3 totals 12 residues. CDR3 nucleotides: TGTGCCAGCAGTCTCCTGACCTATGGCTACACCTTC. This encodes CASSLLTYGYTF.

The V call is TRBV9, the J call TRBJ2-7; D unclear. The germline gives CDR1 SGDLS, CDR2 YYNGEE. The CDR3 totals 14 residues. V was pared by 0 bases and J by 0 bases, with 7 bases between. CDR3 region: CASSVGMNSYEQYF. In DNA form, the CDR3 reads TGTGCCAGCAGCGTAGGGATGAACTCCTACGAGCAGTACTTC.

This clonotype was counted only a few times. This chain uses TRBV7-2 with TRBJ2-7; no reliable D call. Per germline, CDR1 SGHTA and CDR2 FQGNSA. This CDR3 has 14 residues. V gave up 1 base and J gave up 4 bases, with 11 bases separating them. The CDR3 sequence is CASSLGQAKYEQYF. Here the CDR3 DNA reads TGTGCCAGCAGCTTAGGGCAGGCCAAGTACGAGCAGTACTTC.

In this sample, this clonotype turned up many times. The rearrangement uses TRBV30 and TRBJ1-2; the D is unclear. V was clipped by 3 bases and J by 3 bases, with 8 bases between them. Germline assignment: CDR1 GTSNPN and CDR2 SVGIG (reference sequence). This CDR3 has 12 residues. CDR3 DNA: TGTGCCTGGAGCCGGACGGACTATGGCTACACCTTC. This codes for CAWSRTDYGYTF.

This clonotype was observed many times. The chain's CDR3 is CASTTTGSSYEQYF. The CDR3 nucleotides read TGCGCCAGCACCACGACAGGGTCTTCCTACGAGCAGTACTTC. V usage is TRBV5-1 and J usage is TRBJ2-7; 7 positions match TRBD1. V lost 6 bases, J lost 1 base, and 7 bases stayed unmatched. The CDR3 is 14 amino acids. CDR1 and CDR2 (germline): SGHRS, YFSETQ. The full variable domain, its missing parts supplied by reference TRBV5-1 and TRBJ2-7, is KAGVTQTPRYLIKTRGQQVTLSCSPISGHRSVSWYQQTPGQGLQFLFEYFSETQRNKGNFPGRFSGRQFSNSRSEMNVSTLELGDSALYLCASTTTGSSYEQYFGPGTRLTVT.